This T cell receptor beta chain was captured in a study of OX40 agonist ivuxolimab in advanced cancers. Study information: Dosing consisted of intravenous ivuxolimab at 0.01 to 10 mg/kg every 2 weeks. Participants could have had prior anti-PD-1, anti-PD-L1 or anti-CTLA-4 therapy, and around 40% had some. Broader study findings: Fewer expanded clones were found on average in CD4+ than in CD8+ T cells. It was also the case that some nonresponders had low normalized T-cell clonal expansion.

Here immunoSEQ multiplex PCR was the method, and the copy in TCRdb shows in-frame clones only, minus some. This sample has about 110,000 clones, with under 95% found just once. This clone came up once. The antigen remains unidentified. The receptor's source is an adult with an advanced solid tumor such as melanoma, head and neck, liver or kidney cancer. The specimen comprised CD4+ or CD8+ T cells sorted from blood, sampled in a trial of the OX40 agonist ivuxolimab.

CDR3 in amino acids: CASSQRDVRGGKAFF. For the CDR3, the DNA is TGTGCCAGCAGCCAAAGGGACGTTAGAGGGGGGAAAGCTTTCTTT. The J gene is TRBJ1-1, the V gene TRBV2; a possible D gene is TRBD1 (6 bases). Germline values: CDR1 SNHLY, CDR2 FYNNEI. Trimming pared 6 bases from V and 9 bases from J, leaving 23 bases between. The CDR3 has 15 residues.